This T cell receptor (beta chain) was sequenced during a study of identical twins. Notes on the study in general: Twins' surplus sharing was weaker for beta out-of-frame sequences.

Trimming removed 3 bases at V and 4 bases at J, with 13 bases between. Germline V lookup: CDR1 SGHVS, CDR2 FQNEAQ. The CDR3 extends over 14 amino acids. This clonotype was seen a handful of times. Its antigen is not identified. TCRdb re-called the 5' RACE reads through MiXCR, storing one row per CDR3 protein. The data hold around 680,000 distinct CDR3 sequences, with 8.5% to 9% observed a single time. These sequences were also reported in another study, on yellow fever vaccine responses in identical twins. That source reports: Vaccine T cell responses of twins reportedly seemed partly convergent and partly personalized.

Material for sequencing was PBMCs. This chain connects TRBV7-8 to TRBJ2-7; D might be TRBD1 (6 bases). The receptor's source is a woman aged 18-30 years in good health. CDR3 amino acids: CASSFKRGIYEQYF. The DNA for the CDR3 is TGTGCCAGCAGCTTTAAGAGGGGGATTTACGAGCAGTACTTC.